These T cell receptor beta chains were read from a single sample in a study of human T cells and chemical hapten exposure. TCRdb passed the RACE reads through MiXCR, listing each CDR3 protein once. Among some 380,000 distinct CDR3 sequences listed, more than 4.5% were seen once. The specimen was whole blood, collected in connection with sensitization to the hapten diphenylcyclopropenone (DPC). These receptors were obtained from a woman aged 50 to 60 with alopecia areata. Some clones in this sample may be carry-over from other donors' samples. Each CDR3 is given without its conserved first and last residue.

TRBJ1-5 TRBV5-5 ASSLASSNQPQH
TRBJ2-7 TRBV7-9 ASSQISGPYEQY
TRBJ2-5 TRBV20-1 SAPGLAGETQY
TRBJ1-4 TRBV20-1 SAGDYVGEKLF
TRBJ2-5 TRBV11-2 ASSPPVYQETQY
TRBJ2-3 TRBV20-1 SGCTTGYTDTQY
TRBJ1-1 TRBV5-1 ASSTDTPRTEAF
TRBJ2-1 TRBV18 ASSPVSGQGHNEQF
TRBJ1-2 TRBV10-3 AISESANGRRKYGYT
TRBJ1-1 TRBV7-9 ASSFATAQNTEAF
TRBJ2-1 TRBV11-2 ASSARDQVIEQF
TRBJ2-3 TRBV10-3 AISRTSGTADTQY
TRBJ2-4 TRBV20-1 SASESGDYIQY
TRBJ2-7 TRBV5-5 ASSPVVGGASYEQY
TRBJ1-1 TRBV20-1 SVPRPGLGTEAF
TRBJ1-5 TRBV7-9 ASSYRGDNQPQH
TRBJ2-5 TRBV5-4 ASSREVGERNQY
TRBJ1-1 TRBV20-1 SGRVDTEAF
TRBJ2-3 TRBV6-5 ASSKGDTQY
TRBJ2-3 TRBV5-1 ASSLGASGNTDTQY
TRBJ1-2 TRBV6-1 ASSEIGQGRRYGYT
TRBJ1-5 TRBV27 ASSLPNQPQH
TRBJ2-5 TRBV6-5 ASSYGSSRRGETQY
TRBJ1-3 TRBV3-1 ASSLRQGVSGNTIY
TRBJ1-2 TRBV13 ASSLAPDRGIYGYT
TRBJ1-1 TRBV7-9 ASSHPNTEAF
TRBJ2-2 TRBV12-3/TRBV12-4 ASSLGHHTGELF
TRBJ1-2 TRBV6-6 ASKKGENYGYT
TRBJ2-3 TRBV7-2 ASSHPGLAVTDTQY
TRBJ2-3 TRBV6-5 ASSRWGSGADTQY
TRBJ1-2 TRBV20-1 SAVDRERIYGYT
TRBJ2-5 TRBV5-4 ASSLPGTAGRETQY
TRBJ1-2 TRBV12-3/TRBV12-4 ASSPGQGLYGYT
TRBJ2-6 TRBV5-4 ASSFRDRLSGANVLT
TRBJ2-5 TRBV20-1 SARPLAGVETQY
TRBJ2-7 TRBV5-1 ASSAWTGDYEQY
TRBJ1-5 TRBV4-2 ASSQVSVSASNQPQH
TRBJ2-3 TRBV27 ASSSLSDTQY
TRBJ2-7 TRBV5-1 ASSPLGGLDTSYEQY
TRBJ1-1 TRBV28 ASRLTNTEAF
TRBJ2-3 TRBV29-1 SVTPGGSDTQY
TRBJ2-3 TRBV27 ASSLAGAHTDTQY
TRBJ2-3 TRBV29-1 SVAMDGGSTDTQY
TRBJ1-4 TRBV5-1 ASSLGLGGSTNEKLF
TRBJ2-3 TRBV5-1 ASSLALATRTDTQY
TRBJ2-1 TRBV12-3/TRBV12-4 ASNFGQGFRF
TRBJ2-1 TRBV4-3 ASSQDPPRELAGGSYSYNEQF
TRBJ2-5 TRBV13 ASSLVMTSGYQETQY
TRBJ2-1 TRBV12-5 ASEPGTSGSDEQF
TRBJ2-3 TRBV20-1 SAAPPLAGVFYTDTQY
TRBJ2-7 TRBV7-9 ASSLIAGGSSYEQY
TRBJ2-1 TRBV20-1 SAARGGTSYNEQF
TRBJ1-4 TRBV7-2 ASSSPGGQAEKLF
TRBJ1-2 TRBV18 ASSLGQDYGYT
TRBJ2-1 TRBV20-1 SARDYLAGQNEQF